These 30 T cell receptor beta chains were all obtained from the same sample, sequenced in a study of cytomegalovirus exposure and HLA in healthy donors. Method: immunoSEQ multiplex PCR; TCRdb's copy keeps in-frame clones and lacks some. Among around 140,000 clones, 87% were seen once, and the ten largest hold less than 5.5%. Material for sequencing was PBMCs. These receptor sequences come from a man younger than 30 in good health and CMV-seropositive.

CDR3 sequence: CSVGRGSGELFF. The CDR3 nucleotides read TGCAGCGTCGGCAGGGGGTCCGGGGAGCTGTTTTTT. The V gene is TRBV29-1, the J gene TRBJ2-2, with 7 bases identical to TRBD1. J lost 6 bases, V lost 6 bases, and 4 bases had no gene match. The germline V gene encodes CDR1 SQVTM and CDR2 ANQGSEA. The CDR3 is 12 residues long.

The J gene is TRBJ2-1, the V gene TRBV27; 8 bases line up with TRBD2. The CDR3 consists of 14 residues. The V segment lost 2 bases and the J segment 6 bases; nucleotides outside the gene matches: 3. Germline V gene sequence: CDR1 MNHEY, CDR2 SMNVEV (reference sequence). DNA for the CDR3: TGTGCCAGCAGTTTACTAGGGACTAGCAATGAGCAGTTCTTC. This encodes CASSLLGTSNEQFF.

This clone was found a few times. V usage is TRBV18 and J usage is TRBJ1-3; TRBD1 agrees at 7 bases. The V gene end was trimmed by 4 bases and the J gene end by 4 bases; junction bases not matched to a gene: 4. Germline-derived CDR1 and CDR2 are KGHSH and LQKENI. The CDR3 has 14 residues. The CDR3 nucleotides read TGTGCCAGCTCACTAGGGACAGCAGGAAACACCATATATTTT. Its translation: CASSLGTAGNTIYF.

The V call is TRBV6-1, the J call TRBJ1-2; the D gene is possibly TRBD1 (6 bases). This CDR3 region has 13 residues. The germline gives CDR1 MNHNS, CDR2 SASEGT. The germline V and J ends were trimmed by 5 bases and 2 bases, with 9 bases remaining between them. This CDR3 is CASSLQGNYGYTF. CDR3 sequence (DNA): TGTGCCAGCAGTCTCCAGGGGAACTATGGCTACACCTTC.

CDR3 DNA: TGTGCCAGCAGCTTGGCCGGTAGCGGGAGGGGAAGCTCCTACAATGAGCAGTTCTTC. Residues: CASSLAGSGRGSSYNEQFF. The chain uses TRBV5-4 and TRBJ2-1; 11 bases agree with TRBD2. V lost 0 bases and J lost 0; bases outside the gene matches: 8. CDR3 length equals 19 residues. Germline-derived CDR1 and CDR2 are SGHNT and YYREEE (reference sequence).

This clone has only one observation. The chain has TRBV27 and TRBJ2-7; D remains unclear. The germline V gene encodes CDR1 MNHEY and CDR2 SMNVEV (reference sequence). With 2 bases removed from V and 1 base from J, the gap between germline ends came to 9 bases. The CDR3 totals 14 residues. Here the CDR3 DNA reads TGTGCCAGCAGTTTAACAGAGTCGTCCTACGAGCAGTACTTC. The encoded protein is CASSLTESSYEQYF.

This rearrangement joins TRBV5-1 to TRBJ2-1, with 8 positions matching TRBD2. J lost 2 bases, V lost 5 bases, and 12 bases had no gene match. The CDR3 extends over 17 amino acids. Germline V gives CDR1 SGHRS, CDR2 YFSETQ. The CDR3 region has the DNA TGCGCCAGCAGTATACAGGAAACTAGCGGAGCCTACAATGAGCAGTTCTTC. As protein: CASSIQETSGAYNEQFF.

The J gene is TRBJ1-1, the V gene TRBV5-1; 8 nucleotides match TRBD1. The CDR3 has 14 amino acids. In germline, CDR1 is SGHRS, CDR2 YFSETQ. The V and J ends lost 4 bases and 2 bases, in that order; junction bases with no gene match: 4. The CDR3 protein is CASSPDRENTEAFF. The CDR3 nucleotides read TGCGCCAGCAGCCCGGACAGGGAAAACACTGAAGCTTTCTTT.

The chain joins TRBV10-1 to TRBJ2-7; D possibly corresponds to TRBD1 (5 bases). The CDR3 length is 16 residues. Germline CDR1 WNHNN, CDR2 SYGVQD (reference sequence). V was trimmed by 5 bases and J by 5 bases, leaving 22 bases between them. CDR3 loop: CASSSPSGIRVDEQYF. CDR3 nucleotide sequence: TGCGCCAGCAGTTCCCCTTCAGGGATTCGTGTGGACGAGCAGTACTTC.

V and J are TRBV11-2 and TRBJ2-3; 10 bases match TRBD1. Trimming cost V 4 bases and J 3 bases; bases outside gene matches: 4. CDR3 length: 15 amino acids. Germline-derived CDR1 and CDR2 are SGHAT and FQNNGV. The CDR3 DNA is TGTGCCAGCAGCTCGCGACAGGGGGCAACAGATACGCAGTATTTT. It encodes CASSSRQGATDTQYF.

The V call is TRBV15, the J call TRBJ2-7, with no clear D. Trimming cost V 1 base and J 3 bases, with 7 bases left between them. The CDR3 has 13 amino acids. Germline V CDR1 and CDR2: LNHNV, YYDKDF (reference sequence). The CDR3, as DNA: TGTGCCACCAGCAGAGGACACCGCTACGAGCAGTACTTC. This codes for CATSRGHRYEQYF.

CDR3 nucleotide sequence: TGCGCCAGCAGCCAAGAGGGCAGCTATCAGCCCCAGCATTTT. It specifies CASSQEGSYQPQHF. The V call is TRBV4-1, the J call TRBJ1-5; no clear D gene. The CDR3 is made up of 14 amino acids. V gave up 0 bases and J gave up 5 bases, with 8 bases separating them. CDR1 MGHRA and CDR2 YSYEKL come from the germline V gene.

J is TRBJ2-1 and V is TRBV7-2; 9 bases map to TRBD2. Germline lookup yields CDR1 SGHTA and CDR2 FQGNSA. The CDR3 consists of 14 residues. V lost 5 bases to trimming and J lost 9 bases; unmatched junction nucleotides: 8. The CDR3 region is CASSVAGGPGEQFF. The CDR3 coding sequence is TGTGCCAGCAGCGTGGCGGGAGGGCCGGGTGAGCAGTTCTTC.

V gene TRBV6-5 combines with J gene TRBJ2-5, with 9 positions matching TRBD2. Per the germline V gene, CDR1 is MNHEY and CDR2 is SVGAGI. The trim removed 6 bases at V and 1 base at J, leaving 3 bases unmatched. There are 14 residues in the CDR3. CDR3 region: CASSSAGGQETQYF. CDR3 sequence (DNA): TGTGCCAGCAGCTCAGCGGGAGGCCAAGAGACCCAGTACTTC.

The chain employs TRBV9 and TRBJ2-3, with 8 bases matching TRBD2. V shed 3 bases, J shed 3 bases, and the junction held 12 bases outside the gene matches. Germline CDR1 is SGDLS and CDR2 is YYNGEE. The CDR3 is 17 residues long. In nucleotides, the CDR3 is TGTGCCAGCAGCGACTCCCCGGGGCTAGCGGGTACAGATACGCAGTATTTT. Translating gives CASSDSPGLAGTDTQYF. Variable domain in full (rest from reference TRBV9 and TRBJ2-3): DSGVTQTPKHLITATGQRVTLRCSPRSGDLSVYWYQQSLDQGLQFLIQYYNGEERAKGNILERFSAQQFPDLHSELNLSSLELGDSALYFCASSDSPGLAGTDTQYFGPGTRLTVL.

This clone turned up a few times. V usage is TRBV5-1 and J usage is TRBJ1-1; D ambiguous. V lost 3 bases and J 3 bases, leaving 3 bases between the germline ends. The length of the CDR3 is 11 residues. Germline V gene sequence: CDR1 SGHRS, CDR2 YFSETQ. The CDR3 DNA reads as TGCGCCAGCAGCTCCGACACTGAAGCTTTCTTT. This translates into CASSSDTEAFF.

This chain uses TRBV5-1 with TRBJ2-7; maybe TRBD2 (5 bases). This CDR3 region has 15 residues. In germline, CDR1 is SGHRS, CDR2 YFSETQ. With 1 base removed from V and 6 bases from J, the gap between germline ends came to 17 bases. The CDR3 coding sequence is TGCGCCAGCAGCTTGTCGCAAACCACCCGGGGCGAGCAGTACTTC. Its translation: CASSLSQTTRGEQYF.

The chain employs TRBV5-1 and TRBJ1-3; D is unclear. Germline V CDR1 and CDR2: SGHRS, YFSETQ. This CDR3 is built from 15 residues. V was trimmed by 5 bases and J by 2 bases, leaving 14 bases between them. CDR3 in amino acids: CASSLRESPGNTIYF. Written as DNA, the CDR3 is TGCGCCAGCAGTTTAAGGGAGTCTCCTGGAAACACCATATATTTT.

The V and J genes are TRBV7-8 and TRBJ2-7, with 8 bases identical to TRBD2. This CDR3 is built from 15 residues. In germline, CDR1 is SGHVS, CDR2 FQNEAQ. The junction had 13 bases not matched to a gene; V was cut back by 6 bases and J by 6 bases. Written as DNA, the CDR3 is TGTGCCAGCAGATCGCCGGGAGGGCCTAAATCCGAGCAGTACTTC. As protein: CASRSPGGPKSEQYF.

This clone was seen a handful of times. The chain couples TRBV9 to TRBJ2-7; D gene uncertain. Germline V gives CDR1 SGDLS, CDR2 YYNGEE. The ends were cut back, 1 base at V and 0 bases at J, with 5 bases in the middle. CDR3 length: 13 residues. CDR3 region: CASSVTTSYEQYF. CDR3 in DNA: TGTGCCAGCAGCGTAACAACCTCCTACGAGCAGTACTTC.

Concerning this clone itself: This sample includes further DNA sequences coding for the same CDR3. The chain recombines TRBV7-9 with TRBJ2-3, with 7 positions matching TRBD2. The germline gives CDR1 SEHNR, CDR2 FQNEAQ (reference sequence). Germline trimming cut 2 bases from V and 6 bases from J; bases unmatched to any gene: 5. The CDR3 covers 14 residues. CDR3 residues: CASSLLAGVDTQYF. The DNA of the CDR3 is TGTGCCAGCAGCTTATTGGCGGGGGTGGATACGCAGTATTTT.

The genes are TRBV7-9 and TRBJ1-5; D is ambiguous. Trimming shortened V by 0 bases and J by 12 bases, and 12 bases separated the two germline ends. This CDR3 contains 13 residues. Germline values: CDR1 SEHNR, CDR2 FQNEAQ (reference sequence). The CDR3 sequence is CASSLALEEIQHF. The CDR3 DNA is TGTGCCAGCAGCTTAGCGCTAGAGGAGATCCAGCATTTT.

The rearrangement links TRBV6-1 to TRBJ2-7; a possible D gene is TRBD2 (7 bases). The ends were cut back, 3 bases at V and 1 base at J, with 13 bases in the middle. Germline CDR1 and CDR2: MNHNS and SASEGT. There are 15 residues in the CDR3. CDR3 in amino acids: CASSEGGTSSYEQYF. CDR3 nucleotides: TGTGCCAGCAGTGAGGGAGGGACAAGTTCCTACGAGCAGTACTTC.

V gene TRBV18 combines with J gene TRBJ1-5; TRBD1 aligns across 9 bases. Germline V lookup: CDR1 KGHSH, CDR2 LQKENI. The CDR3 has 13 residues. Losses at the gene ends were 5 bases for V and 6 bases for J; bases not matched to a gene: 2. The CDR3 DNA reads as TGTGCCAGCTCATCGGACAGGGGTCAGCCCCAGCATTTT. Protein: CASSSDRGQPQHF. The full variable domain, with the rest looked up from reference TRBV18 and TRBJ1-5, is NAGVMQNPRHLVRRRGQEARLRCSPMKGHSHVYWYRQLPEEGLKFMVYLQKENIIDESGMPKERFSAEFPKEGPSILRIQQVVRGDSAAYFCASSSDRGQPQHFGDGTRLSIL.

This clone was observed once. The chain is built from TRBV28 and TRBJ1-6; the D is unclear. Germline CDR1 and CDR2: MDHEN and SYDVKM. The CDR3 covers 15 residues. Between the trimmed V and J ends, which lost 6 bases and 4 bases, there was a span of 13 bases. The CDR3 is CASSPRGSYNSPLHF. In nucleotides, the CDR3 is TGTGCCAGCAGCCCGAGAGGGTCTTATAATTCACCCCTCCACTTT.

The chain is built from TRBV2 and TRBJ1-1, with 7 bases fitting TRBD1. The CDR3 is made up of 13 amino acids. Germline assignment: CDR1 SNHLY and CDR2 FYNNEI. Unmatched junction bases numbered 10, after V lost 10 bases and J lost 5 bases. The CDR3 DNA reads TGTGCCATCCGACAGGGCCCGCCAACTGAAGCTTTCTTT. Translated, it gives CAIRQGPPTEAFF.

DNA for the CDR3: TGTGCCAGCAGTTTCCAGGGGGAGATCAACTATGGCTACACCTTC. Translated: CASSFQGEINYGYTF. This sequence joins TRBV27 and TRBJ1-2; TRBD1 matches at 7 bases. V shed 3 bases, J shed 2 bases, and the junction held 6 bases outside the gene matches. Germline CDR1 reads MNHEY; CDR2 reads SMNVEV (reference sequence). The CDR3 length is 15 residues.

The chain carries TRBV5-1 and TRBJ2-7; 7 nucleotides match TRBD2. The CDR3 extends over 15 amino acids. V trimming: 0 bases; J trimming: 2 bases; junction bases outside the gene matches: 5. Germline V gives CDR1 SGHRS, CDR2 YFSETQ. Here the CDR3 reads CASSLEVAGTYEQYF. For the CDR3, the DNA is TGCGCCAGCAGCTTGGAGGTAGCGGGTACCTACGAGCAGTACTTC.

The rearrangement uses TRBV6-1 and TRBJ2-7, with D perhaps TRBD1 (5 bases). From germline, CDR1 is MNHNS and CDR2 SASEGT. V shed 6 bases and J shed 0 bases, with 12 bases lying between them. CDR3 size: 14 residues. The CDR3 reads CASSREMVSYEQYF. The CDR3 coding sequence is TGTGCCAGCAGCAGGGAAATGGTCTCCTACGAGCAGTACTTC.

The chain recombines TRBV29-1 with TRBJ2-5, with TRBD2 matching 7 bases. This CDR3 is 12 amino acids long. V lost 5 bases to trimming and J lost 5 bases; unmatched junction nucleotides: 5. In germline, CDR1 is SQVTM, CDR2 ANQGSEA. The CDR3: CSVSGEGETQYF. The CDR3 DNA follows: TGCAGCGTTTCCGGGGAGGGGGAGACCCAGTACTTC.